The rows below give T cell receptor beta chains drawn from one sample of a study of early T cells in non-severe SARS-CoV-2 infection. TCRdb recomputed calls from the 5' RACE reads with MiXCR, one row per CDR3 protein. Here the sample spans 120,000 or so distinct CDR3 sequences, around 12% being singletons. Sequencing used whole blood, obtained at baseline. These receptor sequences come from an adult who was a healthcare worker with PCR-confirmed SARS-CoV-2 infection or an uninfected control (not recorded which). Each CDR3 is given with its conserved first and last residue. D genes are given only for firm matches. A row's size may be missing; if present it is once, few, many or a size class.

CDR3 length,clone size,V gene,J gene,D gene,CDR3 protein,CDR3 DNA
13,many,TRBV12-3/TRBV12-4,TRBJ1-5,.,CASNGVTNQPQHF,TGTGCCAGCAACGGTGTAACGAATCAGCCCCAGCATTTT
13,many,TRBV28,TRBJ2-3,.,CASSREGRDTQYF,TGTGCCAGCAGCCGTGAGGGTCGAGATACGCAGTATTTT
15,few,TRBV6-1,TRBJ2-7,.,CASSEPGGHKYEQYF,TGTGCCAGCAGTGAACCGGGGGGCCATAAGTACGAGCAGTACTTC
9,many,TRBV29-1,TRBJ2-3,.,CSVGDTQYF,TGCAGCGTTGGAGATACGCAGTATTTT
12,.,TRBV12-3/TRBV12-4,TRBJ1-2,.,CASSREWGGYTF,TGTGCCAGCAGCCGAGAATGGGGAGGCTACACCTTC
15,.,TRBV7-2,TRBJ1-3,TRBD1,CASSFQTGVGNTIYF,TGTGCCAGCAGCTTCCAGACAGGGGTGGGAAACACCATATATTTT
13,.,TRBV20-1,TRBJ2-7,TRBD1,CSFQGQASYEQYF,TGCAGTTTCCAGGGACAGGCTTCCTACGAGCAGTACTTC
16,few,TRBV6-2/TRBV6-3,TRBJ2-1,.,CASSYLRDPSYNEQFF,TGTGCCAGCAGTTACCTTCGGGACCCCTCCTACAATGAGCAGTTCTTC
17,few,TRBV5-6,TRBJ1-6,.,CASSLGPYGGSGSPLHF,TGTGCCAGCAGCTTGGGGCCCTACGGGGGATCAGGGTCACCCCTCCACTTT
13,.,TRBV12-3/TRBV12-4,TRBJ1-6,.,CASTQGMHSPLHF,TGTGCCAGCACCCAGGGGATGCATTCACCCCTCCACTTT
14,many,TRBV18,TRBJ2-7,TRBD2,CASSQPGLADEQYF,TGTGCCAGCTCACAACCGGGACTAGCGGACGAGCAGTACTTC
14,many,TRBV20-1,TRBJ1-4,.,CSAKASWHVEKLFF,TGCAGTGCTAAGGCCAGTTGGCATGTGGAAAAACTGTTTTTT
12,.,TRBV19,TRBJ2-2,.,CASSIFTGELFF,TGTGCCAGTAGTATTTTCACCGGGGAGCTGTTTTTT
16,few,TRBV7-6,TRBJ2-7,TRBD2,CASSLRLAGSDDEQYF,TGTGCCAGCAGCCTCCGACTAGCGGGATCCGACGACGAGCAGTACTTC
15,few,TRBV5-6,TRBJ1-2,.,CASSWDWQEGGGYTF,TGTGCCAGCAGCTGGGACTGGCAGGAGGGTGGTGGCTACACCTTC
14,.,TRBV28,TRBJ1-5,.,CASSYLTGTQPQHF,TGTGCCAGCAGTTATCTAACAGGGACTCAGCCCCAGCATTTT
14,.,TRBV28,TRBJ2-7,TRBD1,CACYPGTGSYEQYF,TGTGCCTGTTATCCCGGGACAGGGAGCTACGAGCAGTACTTC
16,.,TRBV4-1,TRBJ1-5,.,CASSQVAGVSNQPQHF,TGCGCCAGCAGCCAAGTAGCGGGAGTCAGCAATCAGCCCCAGCATTTT